The 17 T cell receptor beta chains given below trace back to one sample, sequenced in a study of T cell clonotyping in hematopoietic cell transplantation. TCRdb's copy holds only in-frame clones and misses some; the assay was immunoSEQ multiplex PCR. The repertoire has roughly 9,000 clones, 80% to 95% of them found once; the top ten carry 4.5% to 6%. The sample here was PBMCs, taken 100 days after allogeneic stem cell transplant. These receptors came from a male patient between 45 and 59 years old who had an allogeneic stem cell transplant from a related donor, so T cells may come from the graft donor. Some clones in this sample may be carry-over from other donors' samples.

This clone was observed once. The chain links TRBV6-1 to TRBJ2-7; 8 bases match TRBD2. CDR3 length: 18 amino acids. Germline CDR1 and CDR2: MNHNS and SASEGT. The trim removed 4 bases at V and 0 bases at J, leaving 14 bases unmatched. The CDR3 region is CASSGRLAGGTSSYEQYF. The DNA for the CDR3 is TGTGCCAGCAGTGGCCGACTTGCGGGGGGTACTAGCTCCTACGAGCAGTACTTC.

This chain uses TRBV2 with TRBJ2-7, with TRBD1 identical over 8 bases. The CDR3 covers 16 residues. Germline V gene data show CDR1 as SNHLY and CDR2 as FYNNEI. V was pared by 5 bases and J by 0 bases, with 9 bases of the junction left unmatched. CDR3 bases: TGTGCCAGCAGTTACGGGCCCGGACAGGGCTCCTACGAGCAGTACTTC. Protein: CASSYGPGQGSYEQYF. Looking up the rest from reference TRBV2 and TRBJ2-7 gives the full variable domain: EPEVTQTPSHQVTQMGQEVILRCVPISNHLYFYWYRQILGQKVEFLVSFYNNEISEKSEIFDDQFSVERPDGSNFTLKIRSTKLEDSAMYFCASSYGPGQGSYEQYFGPGTRLTVT.

The chain is built from TRBV29-1 and TRBJ1-1; the D gene is possibly TRBD1 (6 bases). V lost 7 bases to trimming and J lost 0 bases, with 12 bases between them. Germline-derived CDR1 and CDR2 are SQVTM and ANQGSEA. This CDR3 contains 13 residues. The CDR3 loop is CSGNRDMNTEAFF. CDR3 nucleotides: TGCAGCGGTAACAGGGATATGAACACTGAAGCTTTCTTT.

This chain uses TRBV5-4 with TRBJ2-5; D is uncertain. Germline values: CDR1 SGHNT, CDR2 YYREEE (reference sequence). The length of the CDR3 is 13 residues. Trimming left V 0 bases short and J 1 base short, with 4 bases between. The CDR3: CASSLETQETQYF. In DNA form, the CDR3 reads TGTGCCAGCAGCTTGGAGACCCAAGAGACCCAGTACTTC. The full variable domain, its missing parts supplied by reference TRBV5-4 and TRBJ2-5, is ETGVTQSPTHLIKTRGQQVTLRCSSQSGHNTVSWYQQALGQGPQFIFQYYREEENGRGNFPPRFSGLQFPNYSSELNVNALELDDSALYLCASSLETQETQYFGPGTRLLVL.

This clone was counted a few times. This chain joins TRBV7-9 and TRBJ1-1, with 8 bases fitting TRBD1. The germline V gene has CDR1 SEHNR and CDR2 FQNEAQ (reference sequence). V gave up 5 bases and J gave up 1 base; unmatched junction bases: 6. The CDR3 length is 15 residues. Written as DNA, the CDR3 is TGTGCCAGCAGCGAGGGGACAGGAGGGAACACTGAAGCTTTCTTT. Translation gives CASSEGTGGNTEAFF. Based on the CDR3 plus reference TRBV7-9 and TRBJ1-1, the full variable domain is DTGVSQNPRHKITKRGQNVTFRCDPISEHNRLYWYRQTLGQGPEFLTYFQNEAQLEKSRLLSDRFSAERPKGSFSTLEIQRTEQGDSAMYLCASSEGTGGNTEAFFGQGTRLTVV.

The chain carries TRBV28 and TRBJ1-1, with D possibly TRBD1 on 5 matching bases. The CDR3 is 13 residues long. Germline V gene lookup returns CDR1 MDHEN and CDR2 SYDVKM. With 4 bases removed from V and 8 bases from J, the gap between germline ends came to 14 bases. The CDR3: CASSSPLGAEAFF. The CDR3 DNA reads as TGTGCCAGCAGTTCCCCCCTAGGGGCGGAAGCTTTCTTT.

The chain links TRBV11-2 to TRBJ2-7, with D possibly called TRBD1 or TRBD2 (5 bases each). The germline V gene encodes CDR1 SGHAT and CDR2 FQNNGV. The CDR3 is made up of 14 amino acids. The V end lost 5 bases, the J end lost 6 bases, and 17 bases lay between the germline ends. CDR3 sequence: CASSTGLDGGEQYF. As DNA, the CDR3 is TGTGCCAGCAGCACAGGATTAGACGGAGGCGAGCAGTACTTC.

This chain connects TRBV29-1 to TRBJ2-7; unclear D gene. V was cut by 1 base and J by 1 base, with 5 bases left in between. The CDR3 loop spans 12 amino acids. Per the germline V gene, CDR1 is SQVTM and CDR2 is ANQGSEA. For the CDR3, the DNA is TGCAGCGTTGAAGGAAGGTCCTACGAGCAGTACTTC. Translation gives CSVEGRSYEQYF.

Here the CDR3 reads CASSFGNREYEQYF. As DNA, the CDR3 is TGCGCCAGCAGCTTCGGTAACCGGGAATACGAGCAGTACTTC. The chain recombines TRBV5-1 with TRBJ2-7, with TRBD2 as a possible D gene (5 bases). V was pared by 2 bases and J by 4 bases, with 13 bases between. This CDR3 region has 14 residues. Germline assignment: CDR1 SGHRS and CDR2 YFSETQ. The full variable domain, rest sourced from reference TRBV5-1 and TRBJ2-7, is KAGVTQTPRYLIKTRGQQVTLSCSPISGHRSVSWYQQTPGQGLQFLFEYFSETQRNKGNFPGRFSGRQFSNSRSEMNVSTLELGDSALYLCASSFGNREYEQYFGPGTRLTVT.

The chain links TRBV18 to TRBJ2-5, with 12 positions matching TRBD2. This CDR3 is 17 amino acids long. V was pared by 3 bases and J by 1 base, with 6 bases of the junction left unmatched. Germline V gives CDR1 KGHSH, CDR2 LQKENI. CDR3 loop: CASSPRTSGEVQETQYF. The CDR3 nucleotides read TGTGCCAGCTCACCGAGGACTAGCGGGGAAGTCCAAGAGACCCAGTACTTC.

The rearrangement joins TRBV29-1 to TRBJ2-7; 12 positions match TRBD2. Germline CDR1 is SQVTM and CDR2 is ANQGSEA. The CDR3 totals 14 residues. V shed 3 bases and J 3 bases; nucleotides not matched to a gene: 3. CDR3 nucleotide sequence: TGCAGCGTTGAGGCTAGCGGGGGGGACTACGAGCAGTACTTC. It codes for CSVEASGGDYEQYF.

This rearrangement joins TRBV28 to TRBJ2-7; the D gene is possibly TRBD1 (5 bases). The germline gives CDR1 MDHEN, CDR2 SYDVKM. The CDR3 is made up of 12 amino acids. Trimming shortened V by 2 bases and J by 3 bases, and 5 bases separated the two germline ends. The CDR3 sequence: CASSLDSYEQYF. The CDR3 DNA sequence: TGTGCCAGCAGTTTAGACAGCTACGAGCAGTACTTC. Looking up the rest from reference TRBV28 and TRBJ2-7 gives the full variable domain: DVKVTQSSRYLVKRTGEKVFLECVQDMDHENMFWYRQDPGLGLRLIYFSYDVKMKEKGDIPEGYSVSREKKERFSLILESASTNQTSMYLCASSLDSYEQYFGPGTRLTVT.

This clone was observed a single time. The chain links TRBV6-5 to TRBJ1-1; D gene unclear. Trimming left V 4 bases short and J 2 bases short, with 8 bases between. Germline CDR1 and CDR2: MNHEY and SVGAGI. CDR3 size: 13 residues. CDR3 amino acids: CASSLIFNTEAFF. The CDR3 region has the DNA TGTGCCAGCAGTTTGATTTTCAACACTGAAGCTTTCTTT.

In this sample, this clone turned up once. This chain links TRBV7-2 with TRBJ2-7; TRBD2 aligns across 12 bases. This CDR3 has 16 residues. Trimming at V came to 5 bases and at J to 0 bases, leaving 5 bases not matched to a gene. The germline gives CDR1 SGHTA, CDR2 FQGNSA. DNA of the CDR3: TGTGCCAGCAGCGCAGAGGGACTAGCGGGCTCCTACGAGCAGTACTTC. Translating gives CASSAEGLAGSYEQYF.

J is TRBJ1-1 and V is TRBV6-1; a possible D gene is TRBD1 (5 bases). Trimming cost V 7 bases and J 2 bases, with 11 bases left between them. Germline V gene lookup returns CDR1 MNHNS and CDR2 SASEGT. The CDR3 extends over 13 amino acids. CDR3 protein: CASTTDINTEAFF. CDR3 DNA sequence: TGTGCCAGCACGACAGACATTAACACTGAAGCTTTCTTT.

The chain uses TRBV6-1 and TRBJ2-3; 7 positions match TRBD1. Germline V gene lookup returns CDR1 MNHNS and CDR2 SASEGT. The CDR3 length is 14 residues. Unmatched junction bases numbered 3, after V lost 3 bases and J lost 3 bases. CDR3 coding DNA: TGTGCCAGCAGTGAGGGACAGTGGACAGATACGCAGTATTTT. Translated, it gives CASSEGQWTDTQYF.

The chain employs TRBV5-1 and TRBJ2-6; 10 nucleotides line up with TRBD1. Germline V lookup: CDR1 SGHRS, CDR2 YFSETQ. There are 18 residues in the CDR3. The ends lost 3 bases at V and 1 base at J; junction bases unmatched: 7. The CDR3 coding sequence is TGCGCCAGCAGCTCAAGGACAGGGGGAGGATCTGGGGCCAACGTCCTGACTTTC. Its protein product is CASSSRTGGGSGANVLTF.